This T cell receptor (beta chain) came from a study of blood T cell repertoires in COVID-19. Produced via immunoSEQ multiplex PCR; TCRdb's table is partial and in-frame only. The sample yields about 220,000 clones, 82% seen once. V shed 4 bases, J shed 5 bases, and the junction held 9 bases outside the gene matches. This CDR3 is built from 15 residues. CDR1 and CDR2 (germline): SGHTA, FQGTGA. J is TRBJ2-5 and V is TRBV7-3; TRBD1 matches 8 bases. This receptor was identified in a woman in her sixties who had recovered from COVID-19. Sequencing used PBMCs or T cells enriched from blood (not recorded which). The CDR3 region is CASSWGTGGEETQYF. DNA of the CDR3: TGTGCCAGCAGCTGGGGGACAGGCGGAGAGGAGACCCAGTACTTC.